These 16 T cell receptor beta chains came from one sample sequenced in a study of healthy donors' naive CD4 and CD8 T cells (dated by TCRdb to the mid-2010s). Sequencing used a 454 GS FLX Titanium. A previously published linear amplification protocol was used to construct TCR libraries from about 500 ng of total RNA. TCRdb itself trimmed the public reads at Q25 with fastp, ran MiXCR and retained productive beta chains. Rows are combined by CDR3 protein, so each entry shows the most common genes and DNA. The sample yields roughly 200,000 distinct CDR3 sequences; around 80% were counted once. The ten biggest clones cover approximately 2.5% of the sample. The sample was naive CD4+ and CD8+ T cells sorted from blood, pooled from several donors. The sample's cell subset or site, from its label and the paper: FACS-sorted naive CD4+ (CD45RO-CD45RA+) and naive CD8+ (CD45RA+CD27bright) T cells. The receptors come from a pool of human donors in good health; the sample pools cells from several healthy donors.

This chain connects TRBV29-1 to TRBJ2-1; 12 bases are shared with TRBD2. The CDR3 has 15 amino acids. V lost 5 bases and J lost 6; bases outside the gene matches: 8. Germline CDR1 SQVTM, CDR2 ANQGSEA. CDR3 in DNA: TGCAGCGTTCTAGCGGGAGGGCCCACTAGCAATGAGCAGTTCTTC. This codes for CSVLAGGPTSNEQFF.

The chain uses TRBV7-8 and TRBJ1-1, with a weak D call TRBD1 (5 bases). Trimming stripped 5 bases from V and 6 bases from J, with 13 bases between. Germline values: CDR1 SGHVS, CDR2 FQNEAQ. The CDR3 sequence is 13 residues long. Written as DNA, the CDR3 is TGTGCCAGCAGCACCAGGGTGATCGCTGAAGCTTTCTTT. Translation: CASSTRVIAEAFF.

This clonotype has more than one count but fewer than ten. The chain employs TRBV5-4 and TRBJ2-3, with a tentative D call TRBD2 (6 bases). Germline CDR1 is SGHNT and CDR2 is YYREEE (reference sequence). Trimming cost V 2 bases and J 2 bases, with 15 bases left between them. This CDR3 comprises 16 residues. As DNA, the CDR3 is TGTGCCAGCAGCTTCGGTTGGGGAGGTGACACAGATACGCAGTATTTT. Translation: CASSFGWGGDTDTQYF.

This rearrangement joins TRBV28 to TRBJ1-2; 8 bases are a match to TRBD1. Germline CDR1 reads MDHEN; CDR2 reads SYDVKM. The trim removed 6 bases at V and 3 bases at J, leaving 6 bases unmatched. This CDR3 region has 14 residues. CDR3 protein: CASRIQGGDYGYTF. CDR3 DNA: TGTGCCAGCAGGATACAGGGGGGAGACTATGGCTACACCTTC.

V and J are TRBV29-1 and TRBJ2-7; D may be TRBD1 (6 bases). The V and J ends lost 4 bases and 2 bases respectively, with 12 bases between them. Germline V lookup: CDR1 SQVTM, CDR2 ANQGSEA. The CDR3 is 13 amino acids. CDR3 in amino acids: CSVGWGLTYEQYF. The CDR3 nucleotides are TGCAGCGTTGGTTGGGGGCTTACCTACGAGCAGTACTTC.

The V gene is TRBV29-1, the J gene TRBJ1-2; D is unresolved. CDR3 size: 12 residues. CDR1 is SQVTM and CDR2 is ANQGSEA in the germline V gene. The DNA for the CDR3 is TGCACGTGTTACGGGGTCGATTATGGCTACACCTTC. Its translation is CTCYGVDYGYTF.

V usage is TRBV29-1 and J usage is TRBJ1-1; 7 positions agree with TRBD1. The germline CDR1 and CDR2 sequences are SQVTM and ANQGSEA. Losses at the gene ends were 7 bases for V and 4 bases for J; bases not matched to a gene: 21. The CDR3 consists of 17 residues. CDR3 region: CSASHPARQGGSTEAFF. The CDR3 DNA reads TGCAGCGCATCACACCCGGCTAGACAGGGTGGGAGCACTGAAGCTTTCTTT.

V is TRBV20-1 and J is TRBJ2-7, with D unresolved. Trimming shortened V by 4 bases and J by 3 bases, and 7 bases separated the two germline ends. Per germline, CDR1 DFQATT and CDR2 SNEGSKA (reference sequence). This CDR3 is 11 amino acids long. The CDR3 reads CSATDNYEQYF. Here the CDR3 DNA reads TGCAGTGCTACCGATAACTACGAGCAGTACTTC.

V is TRBV19 and J is TRBJ2-1; TRBD2 agrees at 12 bases. Trimming at V came to 7 bases and at J to 1 base, leaving 11 bases not matched to a gene. This CDR3 contains 18 residues. The germline gives CDR1 LNHDA, CDR2 SQIVND (reference sequence). As DNA, the CDR3 is TGTGCCAGTAATAATAGGCTAGCGGGAGGGAGGTCCTACAATGAGCAGTTCTTC. This codes for CASNNRLAGGRSYNEQFF.

This clonotype was seen a few times. The V gene is TRBV6-2 or TRBV6-3, the J gene TRBJ2-7; perhaps TRBD1 as D (6 bases). With 6 bases removed from V and 3 bases from J, the gap between germline ends came to 12 bases. The V gene's germline CDR1 is MNHEY and CDR2 SVGEGT. This CDR3 region has 13 residues. In nucleotides, the CDR3 is TGTGCCAGCAGGGGTCCGACAGGCTACGAGCAGTACTTC. It is translated as CASRGPTGYEQYF.

This sequence joins TRBV11-2 and TRBJ1-6; no clear D gene. Germline V CDR1 and CDR2: SGHAT, FQNNGV. V was shortened by 1 base and J by 7 bases, with 8 bases between the two germline ends. This CDR3 has 14 residues. CDR3 amino acids: CASSLGDFNSPLHF. In DNA form, the CDR3 reads TGTGCCAGCAGCTTAGGCGACTTCAATTCACCCCTCCACTTT.

Only a few counts were recorded for this clonotype. J is TRBJ2-3 and V is TRBV6-2 or TRBV6-3; 8 bases match TRBD2. From germline, CDR1 is MNHEY and CDR2 SVGEGT. The CDR3 runs to 16 residues. Trimming cost V 5 bases and J 2 bases; bases outside gene matches: 9. CDR3 sequence reads: CASSTGLVWDTDTQYF. DNA of the CDR3: TGTGCCAGCAGTACGGGACTAGTGTGGGACACAGATACGCAGTATTTT.

The chain has TRBV20-1 and TRBJ1-1; no reliable D call. From germline, CDR1 is DFQATT and CDR2 SNEGSKA (reference sequence). Trimming shortened V by 3 bases and J by 0 bases, and 8 bases separated the two germline ends. CDR3 length equals 13 residues. CDR3 in amino acids: CSASKELNTEAFF. CDR3 coding DNA: TGCAGTGCTAGTAAAGAATTGAACACTGAAGCTTTCTTT.

This clonotype has just one count. J is TRBJ2-4 and V is TRBV29-1; D perhaps matches TRBD1 (5 bases). The germline V gene has CDR1 SQVTM and CDR2 ANQGSEA. Trimming removed 3 bases from V and 3 bases from J, with 12 bases in between. CDR3 length: 14 residues. In DNA form, the CDR3 reads TGCAGCGTTGAGACAGAGGATGGCAAAAACATTCAGTACTTC. Translation: CSVETEDGKNIQYF.

This sequence joins TRBV27 and TRBJ2-7, with 9 bases lining up with TRBD1. The CDR3 loop spans 16 amino acids. The J segment lost 4 bases and the V segment lost 4 bases, leaving 11 bases of the junction unmatched. Per the germline V gene, CDR1 is MNHEY and CDR2 is SMNVEV (reference sequence). In DNA form, the CDR3 reads TGTGCCAGCAGTTCCGGGACAGGGATCCACTTTTACGAGCAGTACGTC. Protein: CASSSGTGIHFYEQYV.

This clonotype has just one count. The chain has TRBV6-5 and TRBJ2-2, with 7 nucleotides matching TRBD1. The V and J ends lost 3 bases and 1 base, in that order; junction bases with no gene match: 2. Germline lookup yields CDR1 MNHEY and CDR2 SVGAGI. The CDR3 totals 15 residues. The CDR3 is CASSYGDRNTGELFF. As DNA, the CDR3 is TGTGCCAGCAGTTATGGGGACAGGAACACCGGGGAGCTGTTTTTT.